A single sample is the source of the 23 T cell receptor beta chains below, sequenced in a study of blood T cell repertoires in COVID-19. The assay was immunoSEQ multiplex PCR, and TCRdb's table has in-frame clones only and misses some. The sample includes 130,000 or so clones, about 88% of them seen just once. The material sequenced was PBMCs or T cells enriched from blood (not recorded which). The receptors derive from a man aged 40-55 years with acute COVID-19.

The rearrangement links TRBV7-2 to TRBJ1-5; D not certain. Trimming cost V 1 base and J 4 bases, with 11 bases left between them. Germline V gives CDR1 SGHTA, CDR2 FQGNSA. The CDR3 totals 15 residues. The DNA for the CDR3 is TGTGCCAGCAGCTTAGAGCCCGATACGAATCAGCCCCAGCATTTT. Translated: CASSLEPDTNQPQHF.

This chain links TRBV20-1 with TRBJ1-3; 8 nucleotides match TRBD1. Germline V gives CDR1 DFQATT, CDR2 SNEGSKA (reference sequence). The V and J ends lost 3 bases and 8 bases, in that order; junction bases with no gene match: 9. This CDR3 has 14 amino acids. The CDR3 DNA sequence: TGCAGTGCTAGTCAGGCAGGGGGCAGGGACACCATATATTTT. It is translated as CSASQAGGRDTIYF.

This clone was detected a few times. CDR3 amino acids: CASSPNGQGNTEAFF. The CDR3 DNA sequence: TGTGCCAGCAGCCCTAACGGACAGGGGAACACTGAAGCTTTCTTT. The genes are TRBV13 and TRBJ1-1, with TRBD1 identical over 8 bases. The V segment lost 5 bases and the J segment 1 base; nucleotides outside the gene matches: 6. CDR1 PRHDT and CDR2 FYEKMQ come from the germline V gene (reference sequence). This CDR3 is 15 amino acids long.

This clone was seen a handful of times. The DNA for the CDR3 is TGTGCCAGCAGTTCCCGGGAGAGTGACGGGGAGCTGTTTTTT. This translates into CASSSRESDGELFF. This chain connects TRBV27 to TRBJ2-2, with D perhaps matching TRBD2 (6 bases). Trimming left V 4 bases short and J 7 bases short, with 13 bases between. From germline, CDR1 is MNHEY and CDR2 SMNVEV (reference sequence). CDR3 length: 14 amino acids.

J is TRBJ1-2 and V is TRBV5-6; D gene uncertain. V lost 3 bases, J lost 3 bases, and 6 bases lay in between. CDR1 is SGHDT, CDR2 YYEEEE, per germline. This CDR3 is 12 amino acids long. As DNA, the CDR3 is TGTGCCAGCAGCTCAGAGGACTATGGCTACACCTTC. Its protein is CASSSEDYGYTF.

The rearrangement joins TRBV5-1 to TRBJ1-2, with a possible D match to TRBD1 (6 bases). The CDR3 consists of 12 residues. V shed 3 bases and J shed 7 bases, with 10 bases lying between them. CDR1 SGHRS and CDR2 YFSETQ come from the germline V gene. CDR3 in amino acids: CASSYGTRGYTF. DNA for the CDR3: TGCGCCAGCAGCTACGGGACACGTGGCTACACCTTC. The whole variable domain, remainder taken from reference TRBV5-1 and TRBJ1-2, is KAGVTQTPRYLIKTRGQQVTLSCSPISGHRSVSWYQQTPGQGLQFLFEYFSETQRNKGNFPGRFSGRQFSNSRSEMNVSTLELGDSALYLCASSYGTRGYTFGSGTRLTVV.

CDR3 bases: TGTGCCAGCAGCTCACAGGAGAGTCCTTTCTTT. Protein sequence: CASSSQESPFF. V gene TRBV7-9 combines with J gene TRBJ1-1, with D perhaps matching TRBD1 (5 bases). The V end lost 4 bases, the J end lost 12 bases, and 12 bases lay between the germline ends. The length of the CDR3 is 11 residues. In germline, CDR1 is SEHNR, CDR2 FQNEAQ (reference sequence).

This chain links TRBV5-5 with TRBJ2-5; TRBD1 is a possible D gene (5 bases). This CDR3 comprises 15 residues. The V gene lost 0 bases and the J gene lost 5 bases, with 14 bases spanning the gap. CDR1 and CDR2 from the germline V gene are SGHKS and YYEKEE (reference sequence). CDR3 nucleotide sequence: TGTGCCAGCAGCTTGGGTGGCAGGGTCGAGGAGACCCAGTACTTC. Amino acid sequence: CASSLGGRVEETQYF.

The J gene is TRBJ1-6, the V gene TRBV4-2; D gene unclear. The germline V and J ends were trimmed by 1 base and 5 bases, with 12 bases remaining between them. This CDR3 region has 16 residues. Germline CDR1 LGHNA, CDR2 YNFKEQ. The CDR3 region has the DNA TGTGCCAGCAGCCAAGTTGGTGGGCACCATAATTCACCCCTCCACTTT. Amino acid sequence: CASSQVGGHHNSPLHF.

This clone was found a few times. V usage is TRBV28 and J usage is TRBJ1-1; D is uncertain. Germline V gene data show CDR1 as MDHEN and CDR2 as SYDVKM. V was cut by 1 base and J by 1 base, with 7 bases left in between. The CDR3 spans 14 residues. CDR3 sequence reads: CASSLLRENTEAFF. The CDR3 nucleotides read TGTGCCAGCAGTTTATTGAGAGAGAACACTGAAGCTTTCTTT.

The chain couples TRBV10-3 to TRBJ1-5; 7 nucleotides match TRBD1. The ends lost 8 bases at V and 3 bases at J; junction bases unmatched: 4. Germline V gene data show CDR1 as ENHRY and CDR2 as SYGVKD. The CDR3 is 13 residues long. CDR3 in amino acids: CAIAQGVNQPQHF. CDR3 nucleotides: TGTGCCATCGCCCAGGGGGTCAATCAGCCCCAGCATTTT.

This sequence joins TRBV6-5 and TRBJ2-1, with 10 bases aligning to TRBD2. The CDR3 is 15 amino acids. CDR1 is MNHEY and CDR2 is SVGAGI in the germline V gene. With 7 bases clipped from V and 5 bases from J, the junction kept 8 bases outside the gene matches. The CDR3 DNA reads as TGTGCCAGCACCCACACTAGCGGGGCGAACAATGAGCAGTTCTTC. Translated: CASTHTSGANNEQFF.

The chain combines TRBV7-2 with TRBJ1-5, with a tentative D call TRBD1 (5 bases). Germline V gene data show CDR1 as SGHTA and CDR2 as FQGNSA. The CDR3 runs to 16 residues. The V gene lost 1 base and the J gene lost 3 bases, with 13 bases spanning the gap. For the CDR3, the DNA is TGTGCCAGCAGCTTAGGATGGGGGGGAAACAATCAGCCCCAGCATTTT. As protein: CASSLGWGGNNQPQHF.

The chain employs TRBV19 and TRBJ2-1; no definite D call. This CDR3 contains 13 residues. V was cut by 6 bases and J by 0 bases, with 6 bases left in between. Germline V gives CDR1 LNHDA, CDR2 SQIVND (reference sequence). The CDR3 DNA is TGTGCCAGTAGGGTCGGCTCCTACAATGAGCAGTTCTTC. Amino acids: CASRVGSYNEQFF. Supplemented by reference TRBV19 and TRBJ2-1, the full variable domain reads DGGITQSPKYLFRKEGQNVTLSCEQNLNHDAMYWYRQDPGQGLRLIYYSQIVNDFQKGDIAEGYSVSREKKESFPLTVTSAQKNPTAFYLCASRVGSYNEQFFGPGTRLTVL.

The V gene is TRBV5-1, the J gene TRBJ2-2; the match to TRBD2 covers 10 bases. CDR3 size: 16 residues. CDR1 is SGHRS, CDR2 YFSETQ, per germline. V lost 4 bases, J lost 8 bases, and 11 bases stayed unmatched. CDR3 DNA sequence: TGCGCCAGCAGCCCTGGGGGCCTAGCGGGAGCGGGGGAGCTGTTTTTT. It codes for CASSPGGLAGAGELFF.

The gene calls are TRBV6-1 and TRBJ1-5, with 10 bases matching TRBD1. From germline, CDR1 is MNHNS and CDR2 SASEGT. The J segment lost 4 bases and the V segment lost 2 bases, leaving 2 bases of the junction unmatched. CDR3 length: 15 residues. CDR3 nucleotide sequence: TGTGCCAGCAGTGAATGGACAGGGGGAAATCAGCCCCAGCATTTT. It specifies CASSEWTGGNQPQHF.

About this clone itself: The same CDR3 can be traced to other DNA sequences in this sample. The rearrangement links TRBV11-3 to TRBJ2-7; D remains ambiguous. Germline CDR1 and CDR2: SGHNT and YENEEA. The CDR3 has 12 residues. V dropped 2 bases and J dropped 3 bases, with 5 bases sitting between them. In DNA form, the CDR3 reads TGTGCCAGCAGCTTATCGGGCTACGAGCAGTACTTC. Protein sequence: CASSLSGYEQYF.

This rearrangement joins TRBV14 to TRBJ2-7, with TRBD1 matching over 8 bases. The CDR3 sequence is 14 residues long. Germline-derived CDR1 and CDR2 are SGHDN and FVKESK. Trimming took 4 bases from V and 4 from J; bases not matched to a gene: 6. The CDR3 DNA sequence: TGTGCCAGCAGCCCCTGGACAGGGAGGTACGAGCAGTACTTC. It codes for CASSPWTGRYEQYF.

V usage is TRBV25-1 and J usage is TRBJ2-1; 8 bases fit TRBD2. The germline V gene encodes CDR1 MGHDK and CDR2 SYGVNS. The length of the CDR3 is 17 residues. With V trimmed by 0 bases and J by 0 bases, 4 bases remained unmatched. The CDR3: CASSEYQGLGSYNEQFF. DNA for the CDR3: TGTGCCAGCAGTGAATATCAGGGACTAGGCTCCTACAATGAGCAGTTCTTC.

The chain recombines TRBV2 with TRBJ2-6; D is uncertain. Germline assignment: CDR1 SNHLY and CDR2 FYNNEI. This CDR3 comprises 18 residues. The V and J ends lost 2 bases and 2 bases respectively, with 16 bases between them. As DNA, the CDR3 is TGTGCCAGCAGTGAAATAAGGTGGATTGGAGCTGGGGCCAACGTCCTGACTTTC. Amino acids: CASSEIRWIGAGANVLTF.

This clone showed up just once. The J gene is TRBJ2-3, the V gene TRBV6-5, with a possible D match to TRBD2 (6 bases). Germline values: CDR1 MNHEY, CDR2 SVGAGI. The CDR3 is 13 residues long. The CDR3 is CATGSAFTDTQYF. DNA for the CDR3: TGTGCTACCGGGAGCGCCTTCACAGATACGCAGTATTTT.

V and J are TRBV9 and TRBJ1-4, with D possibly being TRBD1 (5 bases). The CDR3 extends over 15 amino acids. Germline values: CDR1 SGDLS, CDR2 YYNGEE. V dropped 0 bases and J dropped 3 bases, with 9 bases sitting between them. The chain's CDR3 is CASSVAGGANEKLFF. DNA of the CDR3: TGTGCCAGCAGCGTAGCTGGAGGGGCTAATGAAAAACTGTTTTTT.

DNA of the CDR3: TGTGCCAGCAGTCCTCAGGGCGATCAGCCCCAGCATTTT. This translates into CASSPQGDQPQHF. The chain joins TRBV27 to TRBJ1-5; weak D call: TRBD1 (5 bases). Per the germline V gene, CDR1 is MNHEY and CDR2 is SMNVEV (reference sequence). The CDR3 loop spans 13 amino acids. The ends were cut back, 5 bases at V and 5 bases at J, with 10 bases in the middle.